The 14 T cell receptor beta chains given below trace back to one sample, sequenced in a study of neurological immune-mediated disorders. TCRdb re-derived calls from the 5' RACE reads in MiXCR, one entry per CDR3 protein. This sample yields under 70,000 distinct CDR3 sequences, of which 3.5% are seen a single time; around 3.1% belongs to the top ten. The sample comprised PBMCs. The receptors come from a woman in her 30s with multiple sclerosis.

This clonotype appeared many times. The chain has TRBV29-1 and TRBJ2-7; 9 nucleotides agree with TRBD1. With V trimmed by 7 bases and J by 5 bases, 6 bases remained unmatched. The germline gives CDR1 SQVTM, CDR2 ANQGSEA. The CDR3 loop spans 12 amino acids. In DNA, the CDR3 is TGCAGCGCCTCCGGGACAGGGAACGAGCAGTACTTC. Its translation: CSASGTGNEQYF.

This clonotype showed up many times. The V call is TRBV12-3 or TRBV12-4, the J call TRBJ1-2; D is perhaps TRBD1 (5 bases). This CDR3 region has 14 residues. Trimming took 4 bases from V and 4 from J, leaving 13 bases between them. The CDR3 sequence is CASSSSGTTYGYTF. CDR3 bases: TGTGCCAGCAGTTCCTCCGGGACGACCTATGGCTACACCTTC.

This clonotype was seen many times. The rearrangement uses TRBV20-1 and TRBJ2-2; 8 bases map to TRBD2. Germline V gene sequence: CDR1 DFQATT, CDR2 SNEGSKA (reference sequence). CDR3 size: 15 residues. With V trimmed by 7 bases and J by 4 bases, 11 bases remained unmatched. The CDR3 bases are TGCAGTGTGCATCCGGGAGGGTTGGGCACCGGGGAGCTGTTTTTT. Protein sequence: CSVHPGGLGTGELFF.

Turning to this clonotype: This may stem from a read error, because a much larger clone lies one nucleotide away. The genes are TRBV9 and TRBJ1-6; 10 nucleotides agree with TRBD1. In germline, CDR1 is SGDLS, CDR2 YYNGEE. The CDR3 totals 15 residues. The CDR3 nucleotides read TGTACCAGCAGCACGCTCCGGGACAGGGGTTCACCCCTCCACTTT. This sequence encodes CTSSTLRDRGSPLHF.

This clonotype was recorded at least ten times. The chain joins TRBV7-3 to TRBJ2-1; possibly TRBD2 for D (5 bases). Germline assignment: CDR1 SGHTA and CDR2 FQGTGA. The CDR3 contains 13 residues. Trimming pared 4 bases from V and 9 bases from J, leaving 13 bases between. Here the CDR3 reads CASSSDARGEQFF. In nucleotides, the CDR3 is TGTGCCAGCAGCTCGGACGCCCGGGGTGAGCAGTTCTTC.

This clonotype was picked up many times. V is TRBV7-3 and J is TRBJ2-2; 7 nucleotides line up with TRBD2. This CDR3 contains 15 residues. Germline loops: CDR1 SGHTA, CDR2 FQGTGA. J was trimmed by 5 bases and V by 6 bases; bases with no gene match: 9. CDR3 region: CASRGAAGKTGELFF. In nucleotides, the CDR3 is TGTGCCAGCAGGGGAGCAGCGGGGAAGACCGGGGAGCTGTTTTTT. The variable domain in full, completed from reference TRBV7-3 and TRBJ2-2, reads GAGVSQTPSNKVTEKGKYVELRCDPISGHTALYWYRQSLGQGPEFLIYFQGTGAADDSGLPNDRFFAVRPEGSVSTLKIQRTERGDSAVYLCASRGAAGKTGELFFGEGSRLTVL.

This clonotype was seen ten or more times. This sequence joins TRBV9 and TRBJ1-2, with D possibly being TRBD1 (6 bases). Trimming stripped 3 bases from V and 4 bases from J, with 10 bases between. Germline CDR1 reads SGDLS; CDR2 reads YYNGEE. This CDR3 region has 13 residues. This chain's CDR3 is CASSGDRLYGYTF. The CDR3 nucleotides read TGTGCCAGCAGCGGAGACAGGCTCTATGGCTACACCTTC.

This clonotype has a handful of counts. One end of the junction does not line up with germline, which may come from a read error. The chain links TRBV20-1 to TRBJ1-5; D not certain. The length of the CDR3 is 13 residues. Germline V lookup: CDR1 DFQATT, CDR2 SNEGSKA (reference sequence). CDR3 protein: CSARDNSNQPQNF. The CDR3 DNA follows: TGCAGTGCTAGAGACAATAGCAATCAGCCCCAGAATTTT.

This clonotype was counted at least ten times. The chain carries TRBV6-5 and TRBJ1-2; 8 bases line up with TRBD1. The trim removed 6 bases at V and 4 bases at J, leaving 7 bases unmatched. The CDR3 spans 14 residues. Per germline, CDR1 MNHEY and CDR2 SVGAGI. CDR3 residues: CASRGQGVGYGYTF. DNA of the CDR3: TGTGCCAGCAGAGGACAGGGAGTAGGCTATGGCTACACCTTC.

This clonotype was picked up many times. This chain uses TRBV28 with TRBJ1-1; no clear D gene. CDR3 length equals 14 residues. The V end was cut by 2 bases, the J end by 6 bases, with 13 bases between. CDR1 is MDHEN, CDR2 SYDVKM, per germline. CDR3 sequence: CASSLETLRAEAFF. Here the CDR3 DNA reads TGTGCCAGCAGTTTAGAGACACTGCGGGCTGAAGCTTTCTTT.

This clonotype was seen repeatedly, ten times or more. The chain's CDR3 is CASSSYGDQPQHF. The CDR3 DNA sequence: TGTGCCAGCAGTTCCTATGGCGATCAGCCCCAGCATTTT. J is TRBJ1-5 and V is TRBV12-3 or TRBV12-4; D is undetermined. This CDR3 is built from 13 residues. V was clipped by 4 bases and J by 5 bases, with 9 bases between them.

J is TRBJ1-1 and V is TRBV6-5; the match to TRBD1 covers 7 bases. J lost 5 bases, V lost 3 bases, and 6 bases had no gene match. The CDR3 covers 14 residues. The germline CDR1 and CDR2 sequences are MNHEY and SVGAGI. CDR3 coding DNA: TGTGCCAGCAGTTATGTCAGGGGGTTTACTGAAGCTTTCTTT. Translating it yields CASSYVRGFTEAFF.

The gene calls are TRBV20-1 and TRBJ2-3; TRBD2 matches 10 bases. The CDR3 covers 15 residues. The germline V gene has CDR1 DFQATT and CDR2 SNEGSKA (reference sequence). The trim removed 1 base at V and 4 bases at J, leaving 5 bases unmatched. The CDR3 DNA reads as TGCAGTGCTAGAGGAGCGGGGGGGCGCCCAGATACGCAGTATTTT. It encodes CSARGAGGRPDTQYF.

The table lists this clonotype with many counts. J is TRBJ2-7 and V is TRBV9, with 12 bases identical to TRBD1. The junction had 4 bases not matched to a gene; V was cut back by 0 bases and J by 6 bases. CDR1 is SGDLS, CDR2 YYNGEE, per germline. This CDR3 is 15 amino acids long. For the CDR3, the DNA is TGTGCCAGCAGCGTAGGAGGGACAGGGGGCTCCGAGCAGTACTTC. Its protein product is CASSVGGTGGSEQYF.